A selection of T cell receptor beta chains follows, all from one sample in a study of blood T cell repertoires in COVID-19. Measured with immunoSEQ multiplex PCR; TCRdb has only the in-frame clones, and not every one. The repertoire includes hundreds of thousands of clones, roughly 88% of them detected once, and roughly 14% sits in the top ten. The sequencing input was PBMCs or T cells enriched from blood (not recorded which). The receptors were gathered from a woman in her fifties or sixties with acute COVID-19. Each CDR3 is given with its conserved first and last residue. D genes are given only for firm matches. Clone size, where shown, is once, few, many, or a class for clones that have expanded.

D	length	size	J	V	DNA	CDR3
TRBD1	15	-	TRBJ1-5	TRBV10-1	TGCGCCAGCAGTGAGTCGCAGGACAGGGGTCAGCCCCAGCATTTT	CASSESQDRGQPQHF
-	16	once	TRBJ1-1	TRBV28	TGTGCCAGCAGGGTCACAGTTGGGGCGGCGAACACTGAAGCTTTCTTT	CASRVTVGAANTEAFF
TRBD1	15	-	TRBJ2-1	TRBV5-1	TGCGCCAGCAGCCCGACAGGACAGGGGGGGAATGAGCAGTTCTTC	CASSPTGQGGNEQFF
-	13	few	TRBJ2-2	TRBV19	TGTGCCAGTACCCTCAGGGACACCGGGGAGCTGTTTTTT	CASTLRDTGELFF
-	12	once	TRBJ2-3	TRBV28	TGTGCCAGCAGCTTTCTCACAGATACGCAGTATTTT	CASSFLTDTQYF
TRBD1	15	-	TRBJ1-1	TRBV7-9	TGTGCCAGCAGCCTCCCCGGGACAGAGAACACTGAAGCTTTCTTT	CASSLPGTENTEAFF
-	15	-	TRBJ1-4	TRBV27	TGTGCCAGCAGCCTTCGGTCCTCAACTAATGAAAAACTGTTTTTT	CASSLRSSTNEKLFF
-	15	-	TRBJ1-4	TRBV19	TGTGCCAGTAGTATTGGCCGAACAACTAATGAAAAACTGTTTTTT	CASSIGRTTNEKLFF
-	14	-	TRBJ1-1	TRBV6-1	TGTGCCAGCAGTGAACAGGGCCTGAACACTGAAGCTTTCTTT	CASSEQGLNTEAFF
TRBD2	16	-	TRBJ2-7	TRBV18	TGTGCCAGCTCACGGCTTCAGGGCGGGAGGGCCCTCGAGCAGTACTTC	CASSRLQGGRALEQYF
TRBD1	17	-	TRBJ2-4	TRBV4-1	TGCGCCAGCAGCCCCGTATGGGGACAGCTAGCCAAAAACATTCAGTACTTC	CASSPVWGQLAKNIQYF
-	16	-	TRBJ1-2	TRBV4-2	TGTGCCAGCAGCCAAGCGTCGTGGGGGCGGACCAATGACTACACCTTC	CASSQASWGRTNDYTF
-	15	-	TRBJ2-3	TRBV7-2	TGTGCCAGCAGACACCAGGGGCGGGCCACAGATACGCAGTATTTT	CASRHQGRATDTQYF
TRBD1	15	-	TRBJ1-3	TRBV6-6	TGTGCCAGCAGACCAGCGACAGGGTTGGGAAACACCATATATTTT	CASRPATGLGNTIYF
TRBD1	14	-	TRBJ2-7	TRBV5-6	TGTGCCAGCAGCCCCGGACAGGGGGCCTACGAGCAGTACTTC	CASSPGQGAYEQYF
TRBD1	19	-	TRBJ1-5	TRBV7-8	TGTGCCAGCAGCTCAAGACCGGGACAGGGGGCCCAAATGAAGCAGCCCCAGCATTTT	CASSSRPGQGAQMKQPQHF
-	15	-	TRBJ1-1	TRBV2	TGTGCCAGCAGTGCCCGAGGGGGGGCGCGAACTGAAGCTTTCTTT	CASSARGGARTEAFF
TRBD2	22	-	TRBJ2-5	TRBV27	TGTGCCAGCAGTTTATTTGGTCTGGGAGCCAGTCCGCGGGGGAGGGAAGGAGAGACCCAGTACTTC	CASSLFGLGASPRGREGETQYF
-	11	-	TRBJ2-3	TRBV12-3/TRBV12-4	TGTGCCAGCAGTTTAGTGGGGCTGCAGTATTTT	CASSLVGLQYF
TRBD1	15	-	TRBJ1-2	TRBV6-2/TRBV6-3	TGTGCCAGCAGTCACGACAGGGGCCGGGGCTATGGCTACACCTTC	CASSHDRGRGYGYTF
-	13	-	TRBJ1-2	TRBV25-1	TGTGCCAGCAGTGCAGTTGGTCTCTATGGCTACACCTTC	CASSAVGLYGYTF
-	14	-	TRBJ1-1	TRBV18	TGTGCCAGCTCACCTTCCTACGAGGGCACTGAAGCTTTCTTT	CASSPSYEGTEAFF
-	16	-	TRBJ2-2	TRBV11-2	TGTGCCAGCTCGGGTTTGGCGTCGGTCTCTACCGGGGAGCTGTTTTTT	CASSGLASVSTGELFF
-	15	-	TRBJ1-1	TRBV7-9	TGTGCCAGCAGCCCCGGGGAGGGCGTTATCACTGAAGCTTTCTTT	CASSPGEGVITEAFF
-	13	-	TRBJ2-1	TRBV5-4	TGTGCCAGCAGCTCGGGGAACGACAATGAGCAGTTCTTC	CASSSGNDNEQFF
-	14	-	TRBJ2-1	TRBV18	TGTGCCAGCTCACCCCCCCTAGCGTCCAATGAGCAGTTCTTC	CASSPPLASNEQFF
-	16	-	TRBJ2-1	TRBV7-3	TGTGCCAGCAGCTCCCTATGGGGGGAGGTACACAATGAGCAGTTCTTC	CASSSLWGEVHNEQFF
TRBD1	18	-	TRBJ2-6	TRBV18	TGTGCCAGCTCACCCCGGGACAGGGAGGTGTCTGGGGCCAACGTCCTGACTTTC	CASSPRDREVSGANVLTF
TRBD1	16	-	TRBJ2-3	TRBV24-1	TGTGCCACCAGTGAGGGGCCGGGACAGGCGGTAAATACGCAGTATTTT	CATSEGPGQAVNTQYF
-	11	-	TRBJ2-3	TRBV30	TGTGCCTGGAGTACATCAGATACGCAGTATTTT	CAWSTSDTQYF
-	18	-	TRBJ1-5	TRBV15	TGTGCCACCAGCCATCATAATATAGGGGTCTTGGGCAATCAGCCCCAGCATTTT	CATSHHNIGVLGNQPQHF
-	13	-	TRBJ2-3	TRBV7-2	TGTGCCAGCAGCGCCAACTTCAGGGATACGCAGTATTTT	CASSANFRDTQYF
-	15	-	TRBJ2-7	TRBV27	TGTGCCAGCAGTTTATATGGCGGCGTTTCTTACGAGCAGTACTTC	CASSLYGGVSYEQYF
-	15	-	TRBJ1-5	TRBV5-5	TGTGCCAGCAGCTTGTCTGGGCAGCGCAATCAGCCCCAGCATTTT	CASSLSGQRNQPQHF